This entry lists 20 T cell receptor beta chains sequenced from one sample in a study of blood T cell repertoires in COVID-19. The data were produced by immunoSEQ multiplex PCR, yet TCRdb's version contains in-frame clones alone and is incomplete. The sample records 300,000 to 400,000 clones, around 90% being singletons. The specimen was peripheral blood. These receptors were collected from a young man with COVID-19, enrolled during active disease.

This chain uses TRBV2 with TRBJ2-5; D unresolved. This CDR3 has 14 residues. Germline V lookup: CDR1 SNHLY, CDR2 FYNNEI. V shed 3 bases and J shed 6 bases, with 14 bases lying between them. The CDR3 loop reads CASSEVVTVKTQYF. CDR3 nucleotides: TGTGCCAGCAGTGAGGTGGTAACTGTAAAGACCCAGTACTTC.

The chain joins TRBV9 to TRBJ2-7; possibly TRBD2 for D (6 bases). Trimming removed 3 bases from V and 0 bases from J, with 13 bases in between. This CDR3 comprises 15 residues. Germline CDR1 is SGDLS and CDR2 is YYNGEE. The CDR3 bases are TGTGCCAGCAGCGATGGACTATCTACCTCCTACGAGCAGTACTTC. It specifies CASSDGLSTSYEQYF.

The chain links TRBV5-4 to TRBJ2-1; D uncertain. The CDR3 totals 14 residues. Germline V gives CDR1 SGHNT, CDR2 YYREEE (reference sequence). V shed 1 base and J shed 4 bases, with 9 bases lying between them. The CDR3 DNA reads as TGTGCCAGCAGCTTGTTTCCGAGTTACAATGAGCAGTTCTTC. This translates into CASSLFPSYNEQFF.

CDR3 sequence: CASSSQGISSYNEQFF. DNA for the CDR3: TGTGCCAGCAGCTCTCAGGGTATAAGCTCCTACAATGAGCAGTTCTTC. This chain links TRBV7-9 with TRBJ2-1; possible D gene TRBD1, 5 bases. Germline lookup yields CDR1 SEHNR and CDR2 FQNEAQ (reference sequence). Trimming left V 4 bases short and J 0 bases short, with 13 bases between. CDR3 length equals 16 residues.

This chain joins TRBV5-1 and TRBJ1-6, with 7 bases matching TRBD1. Germline CDR1 reads SGHRS; CDR2 reads YFSETQ. The V and J ends lost 4 bases and 6 bases, in that order; junction bases with no gene match: 1. The CDR3 spans 13 residues. For the CDR3, the DNA is TGCGCCAGCAGCAGGGGGCCTAATTCACCCCTCCACTTT. It yields the protein CASSRGPNSPLHF.

V usage is TRBV7-9 and J usage is TRBJ2-7; possible D gene TRBD1, 5 bases. Trimming took 8 bases from V and 1 from J, leaving 12 bases between them. The germline gives CDR1 SEHNR, CDR2 FQNEAQ (reference sequence). This CDR3 spans 13 amino acids. The CDR3 reads CASEGSGSYEQYF. The CDR3, as DNA: TGTGCCAGCGAAGGATCAGGGTCCTACGAGCAGTACTTC.

The chain joins TRBV7-9 to TRBJ2-7; weak D call: TRBD2 (6 bases). This CDR3 contains 15 residues. Germline-derived CDR1 and CDR2 are SEHNR and FQNEAQ (reference sequence). V was shortened by 5 bases and J by 1 base, with 15 bases between the two germline ends. The CDR3 here is CASSKNVGGSYEQYF. As DNA, the CDR3 is TGTGCCAGCAGCAAAAACGTGGGGGGATCCTACGAGCAGTACTTC.

A remark on this clone: Other DNA variants within this sample encode the same CDR3. The chain joins TRBV15 to TRBJ2-3; a weak D match, TRBD1 (6 bases). CDR1 is LNHNV and CDR2 is YYDKDF in the germline V gene (reference sequence). The CDR3 runs 16 residues. The ends were cut back, 5 bases at V and 5 bases at J, with 20 bases in the middle. CDR3 loop: CATSRPPGQGQDTQYF. As DNA, the CDR3 is TGTGCCACCAGCCGACCCCCGGGGCAGGGGCAAGATACGCAGTATTTT.

J is TRBJ1-2 and V is TRBV29-1; the match to TRBD1 covers 8 bases. This CDR3 comprises 11 residues. The J segment lost 8 bases and the V segment lost 5 bases, leaving 4 bases of the junction unmatched. CDR1 and CDR2 from the germline V gene are SQVTM and ANQGSEA. CDR3 in amino acids: CSVYQGAGYTF. The CDR3 DNA sequence: TGCAGCGTTTATCAGGGGGCCGGCTACACCTTC.

The chain has TRBV27 and TRBJ1-4; 7 bases align to TRBD1. V shed 4 bases and J 2 bases; nucleotides not matched to a gene: 7. The CDR3 is 16 amino acids. CDR1 is MNHEY, CDR2 SMNVEV, per germline (reference sequence). The CDR3 sequence is CASSSYKGATNEKLFF. The CDR3 DNA follows: TGTGCCAGCAGTTCTTACAAGGGGGCTACTAATGAAAAACTGTTTTTT.

The genes are TRBV29-1 and TRBJ1-5, with TRBD1 matching over 8 bases. Per the germline V gene, CDR1 is SQVTM and CDR2 is ANQGSEA. The CDR3 covers 16 residues. V lost 5 bases to trimming and J lost 1 base; unmatched junction nucleotides: 10. The CDR3 is CSVIAGQGASNQPQHF. The CDR3 DNA follows: TGCAGCGTTATCGCGGGGCAGGGGGCGAGCAATCAGCCCCAGCATTTT.

The rearrangement joins TRBV11-3 to TRBJ2-5, with TRBD2 matching 12 bases. Germline V gene data show CDR1 as SGHNT and CDR2 as YENEEA. V was clipped by 3 bases and J by 5 bases; unmatched bases: 4. The CDR3 totals 15 residues. CDR3 region: CASSFGLAGSETQYF. As DNA, the CDR3 is TGTGCCAGCAGCTTTGGACTAGCGGGGTCGGAGACCCAGTACTTC.

The chain couples TRBV9 to TRBJ2-2; D is perhaps TRBD1 (6 bases). The CDR3 has 13 amino acids. Between the trimmed V and J ends, which lost 1 base and 7 bases, there was a span of 8 bases. Germline values: CDR1 SGDLS, CDR2 YYNGEE. DNA of the CDR3: TGTGCCAGCAGCGTACAGGGGAGCGGGGAGCTGTTTTTT. Protein product: CASSVQGSGELFF.

The rearrangement joins TRBV18 to TRBJ2-3, with D maybe TRBD2 (6 bases). Looked up from germline, CDR1 is KGHSH and CDR2 is LQKENI. Trimming removed 8 bases at V and 1 base at J, with 13 bases between. This CDR3 is built from 14 residues. The CDR3 bases are TGTGCCAGCGGCCGGGACTTCGGCACAGATACGCAGTATTTT. This translates into CASGRDFGTDTQYF.

J is TRBJ2-6 and V is TRBV5-4; 9 bases agree with TRBD1. J gave up 4 bases and V 2 bases, and 4 bases lay outside the gene matches. This CDR3 has 16 residues. The germline V gene encodes CDR1 SGHNT and CDR2 YYREEE (reference sequence). This CDR3 is CASSLGQGYGANVLTF. In DNA, the CDR3 is TGTGCCAGCAGCTTAGGACAGGGGTACGGGGCCAACGTCCTGACTTTC.

The V gene is TRBV11-2, the J gene TRBJ1-2; 7 nucleotides align to TRBD1. Trimming cost V 5 bases and J 2 bases; bases outside gene matches: 8. The CDR3 has 15 residues. CDR1 is SGHAT, CDR2 FQNNGV, per germline. CDR3 amino acids: CASSLAPRGNYGYTF. CDR3 bases: TGTGCCAGCAGCCTCGCCCCCAGGGGGAACTATGGCTACACCTTC.

The table lists this clone with a count of one. V usage is TRBV4-2 and J usage is TRBJ1-1; D is perhaps TRBD1 (5 bases). Germline loops: CDR1 LGHNA, CDR2 YNFKEQ. The CDR3 is made up of 15 amino acids. V dropped 0 bases and J dropped 2 bases, with 10 bases sitting between them. CDR3 residues: CASSQDGARNTEAFF. CDR3 DNA: TGTGCCAGCAGCCAAGATGGGGCTAGAAACACTGAAGCTTTCTTT.

The J gene is TRBJ1-2, the V gene TRBV7-9; D is possibly TRBD1 (6 bases). Looked up from germline, CDR1 is SEHNR and CDR2 is FQNEAQ (reference sequence). The CDR3 contains 16 residues. V lost 7 bases, J lost 0 bases, and 18 bases lay in between. CDR3: CASTLVGQPTNYGYTF. The CDR3, as DNA: TGTGCCAGCACCCTTGTAGGACAGCCGACTAACTATGGCTACACCTTC.

The genes are TRBV20-1 and TRBJ2-1, with D hard to call. The germline V gene has CDR1 DFQATT and CDR2 SNEGSKA (reference sequence). The CDR3 length is 11 residues. Trimming took 5 bases from V and 8 from J, leaving 10 bases between them. The CDR3 protein is CSAPLNDEQFF. The CDR3, as DNA: TGCAGTGCTCCACTGAACGATGAGCAGTTCTTC.

The rearrangement links TRBV25-1 to TRBJ2-5; 9 nucleotides match TRBD1. The CDR3 consists of 15 residues. V trimming: 4 bases; J trimming: 4 bases; junction bases outside the gene matches: 7. The germline CDR1 and CDR2 sequences are MGHDK and SYGVNS. The CDR3 loop reads CASSVGTGRIETQYF. CDR3 sequence (DNA): TGTGCCAGCAGTGTTGGGACAGGGAGGATAGAGACCCAGTACTTC.